The clone carrying this TCR beta chain was seen at least ten times. Antigen unknown. A single record per CDR3 protein comes from TCRdb applying MiXCR to the reads. The repertoire holds 480,000 or so distinct CDR3 sequences, with approximately 11% as singletons. The data belong to a study of T cell repertoires in cytomegalovirus infection. Findings and caveats of the study: Clonotype analysis showed dominance of the ex vivo response by HLA-C-restricted CMV-specific TCR beta clonotypes. Individuals carrying CMV plus the relevant HLA were identified by cumulative frequency of public TCR beta families.

The receptor was isolated from a human donor in good health (CMV status not recorded). Some clones in this sample may be carry-over from other donors' samples. The sequencing input was PBMCs.

The CDR3 protein is CASKRPNTGELFF. Here the CDR3 DNA reads TGTGCCAGCAAAAGACCTAACACCGGGGAGCTGTTTTTT. The chain recombines TRBV19 with TRBJ2-2, with D hard to call. CDR3 size: 13 residues. Trimming removed 9 bases at V and 2 bases at J, with 10 bases between. Germline CDR1 and CDR2: LNHDA and SQIVND (reference sequence). The full variable domain, with the rest looked up from reference TRBV19 and TRBJ2-2, is DGGITQSPKYLFRKEGQNVTLSCEQNLNHDAMYWYRQDPGQGLRLIYYSQIVNDFQKGDIAEGYSVSREKKESFPLTVTSAQKNPTAFYLCASKRPNTGELFFGEGSRLTVL.